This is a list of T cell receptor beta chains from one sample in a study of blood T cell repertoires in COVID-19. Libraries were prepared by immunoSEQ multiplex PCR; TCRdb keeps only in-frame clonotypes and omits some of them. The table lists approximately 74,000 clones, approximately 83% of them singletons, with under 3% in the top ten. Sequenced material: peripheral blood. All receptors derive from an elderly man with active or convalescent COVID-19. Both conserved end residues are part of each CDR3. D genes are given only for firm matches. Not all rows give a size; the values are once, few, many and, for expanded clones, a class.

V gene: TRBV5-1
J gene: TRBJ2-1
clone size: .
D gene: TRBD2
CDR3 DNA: TGCGCCAGCAGCTTGGGACTAGCAGCGGTCAATGAGCAGTTCTTC
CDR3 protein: CASSLGLAAVNEQFF

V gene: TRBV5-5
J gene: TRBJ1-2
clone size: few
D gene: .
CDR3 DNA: TGTGCCAGCAGCCGGAAGGGACAAGAGTACTATGGCTACACCTTC
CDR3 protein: CASSRKGQEYYGYTF

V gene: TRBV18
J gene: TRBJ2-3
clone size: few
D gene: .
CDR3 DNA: TGTGCCAGCTCACTGGGTGGCGGGACAGATACGCAGTATTTT
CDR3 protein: CASSLGGGTDTQYF

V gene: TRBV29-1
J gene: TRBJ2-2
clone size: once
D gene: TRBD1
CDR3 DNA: TGCAGCGCTAGGACAGGGGCCAACACCGGGGAGCTGTTTTTT
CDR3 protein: CSARTGANTGELFF

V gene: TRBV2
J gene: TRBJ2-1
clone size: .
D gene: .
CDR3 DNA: TGTGCCAGCAGCGTAGGCGGCCACTACAATGAGCAGTTCTTC
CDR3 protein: CASSVGGHYNEQFF

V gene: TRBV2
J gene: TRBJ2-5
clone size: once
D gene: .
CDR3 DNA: TGTGCCAGCAGACCCGTAGGGGGAATCCAAGAGACCCAGTACTTC
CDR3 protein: CASRPVGGIQETQYF

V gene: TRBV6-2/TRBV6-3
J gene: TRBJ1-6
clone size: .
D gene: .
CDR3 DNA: TGTGCCAGCAGTTCAACAGGTTCACCCCTCCACTTT
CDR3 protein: CASSSTGSPLHF

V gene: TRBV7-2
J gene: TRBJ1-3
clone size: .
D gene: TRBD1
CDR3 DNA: TGTGCCAGCAGGCTGGACAGGGGGCCTGGAAACACCATATATTTT
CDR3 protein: CASRLDRGPGNTIYF

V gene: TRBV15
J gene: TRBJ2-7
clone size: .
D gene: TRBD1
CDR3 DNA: TGTGCCACCAGCAGAGGCGCCGGGACAGGGCGCCCCTACGAGCAGTACTTC
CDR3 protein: CATSRGAGTGRPYEQYF

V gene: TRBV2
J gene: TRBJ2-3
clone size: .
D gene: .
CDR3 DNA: TGTGCCAGCAGTGGTTCGTCAGATACGCAGTATTTT
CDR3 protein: CASSGSSDTQYF